The 8 T cell receptor beta chains listed next were all sequenced from one sample in a study of graft-versus-host responses after intestinal transplantation. Assay: immunoSEQ multiplex PCR; the TCRdb copy retains only in-frame clones and omits some. The table shows 20,000 to 30,000 clones, with 40% occurring only once. The material was alloreactive CD4+ T cells from a mixed lymphocyte reaction culture, obtained before intestinal transplant. Subset of the sample: CFSE-low proliferating T cells sorted from roughly 6-day pre-transplant mixed lymphocyte reaction (GvH or HvG direction). The receptor set was obtained from a human patient who received an intestinal transplant.

CDR3 protein: CASNPPSVRKIYGYTF. Written as DNA, the CDR3 is TGCGCCAGCAATCCCCCATCGGTTCGAAAGATCTATGGCTACACCTTC. The chain combines TRBV5-1 with TRBJ1-2; D ambiguous. With 6 bases removed from V and 4 bases from J, the gap between germline ends came to 22 bases. The CDR3 extends over 16 amino acids. Germline V CDR1 and CDR2: SGHRS, YFSETQ.

The chain combines TRBV6-5 with TRBJ1-6, with 7 bases aligning to TRBD1. The germline gives CDR1 MNHEY, CDR2 SVGAGI. The length of the CDR3 is 16 residues. The trim removed 2 bases at V and 7 bases at J, leaving 8 bases unmatched. CDR3 DNA: TGTGCCAGCAGTTACCACCAGGACAGGTTAAATTCACCCCTCCACTTT. This codes for CASSYHQDRLNSPLHF.

The chain carries TRBV6-5 and TRBJ1-2, with 8 nucleotides matching TRBD1. Germline-derived CDR1 and CDR2 are MNHEY and SVGAGI. The trim removed 6 bases at V and 3 bases at J, leaving 3 bases unmatched. The CDR3 has 13 amino acids. The CDR3 here is CASSRDRHYGYTF. CDR3 sequence (DNA): TGTGCCAGCAGCCGGGACAGGCACTATGGCTACACCTTC.

The rearrangement joins TRBV7-3 to TRBJ2-2, with TRBD2 matching over 12 bases. The CDR3 length is 15 residues. Germline CDR1 and CDR2: SGHTA and FQGTGA. After removal of 5 bases from V and 7 bases from J, the junction contained 5 bases not matched to a gene. The CDR3 DNA reads as TGTGCCAGCAGCCCTAGCGGGGGGGCTGGCGGGGAGCTGTTTTTT. Protein: CASSPSGGAGGELFF.

This clone was counted a few times. V and J are TRBV9 and TRBJ2-2; D unresolved. The V gene's germline CDR1 is SGDLS and CDR2 YYNGEE. The CDR3 runs 14 residues. V lost 5 bases to trimming and J lost 4 bases, with 12 bases between them. CDR3 nucleotide sequence: TGTGCCAGCAGTCCGAACATGCCCACCGGGGAGCTGTTTTTT. Amino acids: CASSPNMPTGELFF.

The count of this clone is one. The chain is built from TRBV6-5 and TRBJ2-5; D gene ambiguous. Trimming took off 0 bases at V and 4 bases at J, with 9 bases between the two ends. Germline CDR1 MNHEY, CDR2 SVGAGI. The CDR3 has 14 amino acids. CDR3 sequence reads: CASSYSRWLETQYF. The CDR3 region has the DNA TGTGCCAGCAGTTACTCCAGGTGGTTAGAGACCCAGTACTTC.

The chain carries TRBV6-5 and TRBJ2-7, with D possibly matching TRBD1 (6 bases). The CDR3 consists of 14 residues. Trimming shortened V by 5 bases and J by 5 bases, and 16 bases separated the two germline ends. CDR1 is MNHEY, CDR2 SVGAGI, per germline. CDR3 bases: TGTGCCAGCAGTGGGCCTCGGGGACACAACGAGCAGTACTTC. This sequence encodes CASSGPRGHNEQYF.

The sample holds a few counts of this clone. This chain uses TRBV21-1 with TRBJ2-7; TRBD1 is the table's D call, not checked against the DNA. TRBV21-1 is deemed a pseudogene. The CDR3 sequence is 16 residues long. The CDR3: CASSKGTGGPSYEQYF. The CDR3, as DNA: TGTGCCAGCAGCAAAGGTACAGGGGGTCCCTCCTACGAGCAGTACTTC.